A single sample gave rise to the 19 T cell receptor beta chains below, sequenced in a study of T cells in localized non-small cell lung cancer. The repertoire was sequenced with immunoSEQ multiplex PCR; TCRdb's copy has only in-frame clones and lacks some. The profile shows around 83,000 clones, roughly 80% of them singletons. The material was PBMCs, obtained before any cancer treatment. These receptors originate from a man aged 40 to 70 with stage II squamous cell lung carcinoma.

As for this clone: Other DNA sequences in this specimen translate into the identical CDR3. The chain couples TRBV7-9 to TRBJ2-3; no definite D call. The CDR3 extends over 12 amino acids. Per the germline V gene, CDR1 is SEHNR and CDR2 is FQNEAQ (reference sequence). With 6 bases removed from V and 1 base from J, the gap between germline ends came to 5 bases. In DNA, the CDR3 is TGTGCCAGCAGGGCGGGCACAGATACGCAGTATTTT. It translates to CASRAGTDTQYF.

The rearrangement links TRBV7-2 to TRBJ1-1; 8 bases align to TRBD1. The length of the CDR3 is 14 residues. Germline CDR1 and CDR2: SGHTA and FQGNSA. V trimming: 5 bases; J trimming: 5 bases; junction bases outside the gene matches: 7. The CDR3 here is CASSPRTGPTEAFF. DNA of the CDR3: TGTGCCAGCAGCCCTCGGACAGGGCCAACTGAAGCTTTCTTT.

This clone was detected once. This chain uses TRBV19 with TRBJ2-7; 8 nucleotides line up with TRBD1. The CDR3 length is 14 residues. Per germline, CDR1 LNHDA and CDR2 SQIVND (reference sequence). The trim removed 6 bases at V and 1 base at J, leaving 5 bases unmatched. The chain's CDR3 is CASRRTGTSYEQYF. CDR3 DNA: TGTGCCAGTAGACGGACAGGGACTTCCTACGAGCAGTACTTC. Filled out from reference TRBV19 and TRBJ2-7, the complete variable domain reads DGGITQSPKYLFRKEGQNVTLSCEQNLNHDAMYWYRQDPGQGLRLIYYSQIVNDFQKGDIAEGYSVSREKKESFPLTVTSAQKNPTAFYLCASRRTGTSYEQYFGPGTRLTVT.

V and J are TRBV5-6 and TRBJ2-5; TRBD1 matches 8 bases. V shed 0 bases and J 5 bases; nucleotides not matched to a gene: 9. The germline gives CDR1 SGHDT, CDR2 YYEEEE. This CDR3 contains 16 residues. CDR3 sequence (DNA): TGTGCCAGCAGCTTGGAGGGCCAGGGGGCTTTCGAGACCCAGTACTTC. Translated, it gives CASSLEGQGAFETQYF.

This clone has only one observation. The genes are TRBV5-1 and TRBJ2-5; a possible D gene is TRBD1 (6 bases). The V gene's germline CDR1 is SGHRS and CDR2 YFSETQ. V was trimmed by 4 bases and J by 0 bases, leaving 13 bases between them. This CDR3 region has 15 residues. CDR3 sequence (DNA): TGCGCCAGCAGCGCGAACAGGGCGTACCAAGAGACCCAGTACTTC. Its protein is CASSANRAYQETQYF.

The chain combines TRBV6-5 with TRBJ1-4; D unclear. The CDR3 runs 13 residues. CDR1 is MNHEY and CDR2 is SVGAGI in the germline V gene. The V and J ends lost 6 bases and 8 bases respectively, with 13 bases between them. The CDR3 region is CASRMDGREKLFF. In nucleotides, the CDR3 is TGTGCCAGCAGAATGGACGGAAGGGAAAAACTGTTTTTT.

The chain has TRBV6-1 and TRBJ2-6; no reliable D call. The CDR3 length is 15 residues. V was trimmed by 10 bases and J by 2 bases, leaving 15 bases between them. CDR1 MNHNS and CDR2 SASEGT come from the germline V gene. The CDR3 coding sequence is TGTGCCACCAGCCGCGAATGGGCTGGGGCCAACGTCCTGACTTTC. Its translation is CATSREWAGANVLTF.

This clone was recorded only once. V is TRBV10-2 and J is TRBJ1-4; TRBD1 is a possible D gene (5 bases). The V gene lost 6 bases and the J gene lost 0 bases, with 14 bases spanning the gap. CDR3 length: 16 residues. Per germline, CDR1 WSHSY and CDR2 SAAADI. The CDR3 here is CASREGNIATNEKLFF. CDR3 sequence (DNA): TGCGCCAGCAGGGAGGGGAATATAGCAACTAATGAAAAACTGTTTTTT.

The DNA for the CDR3 is TGTGCCAGCAGCTTCATCCCCAGTGAGCAGTTCTTC. Residues: CASSFIPSEQFF. The genes are TRBV5-5 and TRBJ2-1; no firm D call. The CDR3 sequence is 12 residues long. Trimming stripped 2 bases from V and 9 bases from J, with 9 bases between. Germline CDR1 reads SGHKS; CDR2 reads YYEKEE (reference sequence).

The V call is TRBV18, the J call TRBJ1-1; D remains unclear. The CDR3 sequence is 15 residues long. Germline CDR1 KGHSH, CDR2 LQKENI. The V and J ends lost 4 bases and 0 bases respectively, with 12 bases between them. This CDR3 is CASSQSAVLNTEAFF. The CDR3 DNA reads TGTGCCAGCTCACAGTCGGCCGTACTGAACACTGAAGCTTTCTTT. Variable domain in full (rest from reference TRBV18 and TRBJ1-1): NAGVMQNPRHLVRRRGQEARLRCSPMKGHSHVYWYRQLPEEGLKFMVYLQKENIIDESGMPKERFSAEFPKEGPSILRIQQVVRGDSAAYFCASSQSAVLNTEAFFGQGTRLTVV.

The chain couples TRBV15 to TRBJ2-2; D tentatively reads TRBD1 or TRBD2 (5 bases each). V was clipped by 0 bases and J by 5 bases, with 16 bases between them. Germline V gene data show CDR1 as LNHNV and CDR2 as YYDKDF (reference sequence). The CDR3 runs to 17 residues. CDR3 DNA: TGTGCCACCAGCAGAGAATTTGGGGGAGCTCGTACCGGGGAGCTGTTTTTT. Translated, it gives CATSREFGGARTGELFF.

The V gene is TRBV5-6, the J gene TRBJ2-5, with 11 bases lining up with TRBD1. The CDR3 is 16 residues long. The V gene's germline CDR1 is SGHDT and CDR2 YYEEEE. The J segment lost 5 bases and the V segment lost 4 bases, leaving 10 bases of the junction unmatched. The CDR3 spells CASSANSDRGPETQYF. The CDR3, as DNA: TGTGCCAGCAGCGCCAACTCGGACAGGGGGCCTGAGACCCAGTACTTC.

This chain joins TRBV27 and TRBJ2-1; 13 bases are shared with TRBD2. CDR1 and CDR2 (germline): MNHEY, SMNVEV (reference sequence). Trimming cost V 6 bases and J 5 bases; bases outside gene matches: 4. The CDR3 covers 15 residues. The CDR3 region is CASSWGLAGNNEQFF. The CDR3 DNA reads TGTGCCAGCAGCTGGGGACTAGCGGGAAACAATGAGCAGTTCTTC.

The chain employs TRBV14 and TRBJ2-3, with a weak D call TRBD2 (5 bases). Per the germline V gene, CDR1 is SGHDN and CDR2 is FVKESK. Trimming removed 4 bases from V and 6 bases from J, with 14 bases in between. The CDR3 loop spans 14 amino acids. CDR3 amino acids: CASSRDEGADTQYF. CDR3 DNA: TGTGCCAGCAGCCGTGATGAGGGCGCGGATACGCAGTATTTT.

The chain joins TRBV4-1 to TRBJ1-2; D may be TRBD1 (5 bases). Trimming left V 3 bases short and J 6 bases short, with 20 bases between. The CDR3 is 16 residues long. Germline CDR1 reads MGHRA; CDR2 reads YSYEKL. The CDR3 nucleotides read TGCGCCAGCAGCCAGGAACGCGGCAAGAGGGACGATGGCTACACCTTC. Its protein product is CASSQERGKRDDGYTF.

The genes are TRBV5-6 and TRBJ2-3, with 7 bases identical to TRBD1. Losses at the gene ends were 2 bases for V and 2 bases for J; bases not matched to a gene: 5. CDR1 is SGHDT, CDR2 YYEEEE, per germline. The CDR3 is made up of 15 amino acids. This CDR3 is CASSFRTGNTDTQYF. For the CDR3, the DNA is TGTGCCAGCAGCTTCAGGACAGGTAACACAGATACGCAGTATTTT.

The rearrangement uses TRBV30 and TRBJ1-6; D gene uncertain. The length of the CDR3 is 14 residues. Per germline, CDR1 GTSNPN and CDR2 SVGIG (reference sequence). V lost 2 bases and J lost 6, with 11 bases in between. Here the CDR3 reads CAWSLGSSNSPLHF. The CDR3 DNA reads TGTGCCTGGAGTCTCGGCAGCAGTAATTCACCCCTCCACTTT.

This chain links TRBV9 with TRBJ2-3; 10 positions match TRBD2. This CDR3 region has 16 residues. Germline values: CDR1 SGDLS, CDR2 YYNGEE. Losses at the gene ends were 1 base for V and 4 bases for J; bases not matched to a gene: 6. The CDR3 DNA sequence: TGTGCCAGCAGCGTAACAAGCGGGGGGGCCGCAGATACGCAGTATTTT. Residues: CASSVTSGGAADTQYF.

This clone was detected only once. This chain joins TRBV5-1 and TRBJ1-4, with TRBD1 as a possible D gene (6 bases). Trimming took 4 bases from V and 7 from J, leaving 20 bases between them. This CDR3 contains 16 residues. Looked up from germline, CDR1 is SGHRS and CDR2 is YFSETQ. This CDR3 is CASSRAEQGASEKLFF. The CDR3 region has the DNA TGCGCCAGCAGCCGGGCGGAACAGGGTGCGAGTGAAAAACTGTTTTTT.